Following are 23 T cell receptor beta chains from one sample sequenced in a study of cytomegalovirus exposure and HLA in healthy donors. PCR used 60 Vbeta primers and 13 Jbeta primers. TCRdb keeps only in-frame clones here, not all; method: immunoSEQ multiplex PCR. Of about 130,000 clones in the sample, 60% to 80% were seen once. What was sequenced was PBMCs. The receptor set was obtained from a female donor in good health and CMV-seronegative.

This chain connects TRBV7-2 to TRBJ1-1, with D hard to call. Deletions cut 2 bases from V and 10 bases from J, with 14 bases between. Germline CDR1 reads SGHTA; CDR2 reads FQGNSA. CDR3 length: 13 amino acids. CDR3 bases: TGTGCCAGCAGCTTAAGGGCCGCGGGTGGAGCTTTCTTT. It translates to CASSLRAAGGAFF.

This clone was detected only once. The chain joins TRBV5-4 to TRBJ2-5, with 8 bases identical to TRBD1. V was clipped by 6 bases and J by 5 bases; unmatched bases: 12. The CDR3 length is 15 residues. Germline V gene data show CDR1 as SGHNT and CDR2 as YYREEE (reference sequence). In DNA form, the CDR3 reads TGTGCCAGCACCCGGGCCCAGGGGGCGGGGGAGACCCAGTACTTC. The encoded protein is CASTRAQGAGETQYF.

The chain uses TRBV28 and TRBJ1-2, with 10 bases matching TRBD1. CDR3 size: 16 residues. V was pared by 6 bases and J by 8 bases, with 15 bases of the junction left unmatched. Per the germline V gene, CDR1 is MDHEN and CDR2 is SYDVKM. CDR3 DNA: TGTGCCAGCAGCCAAGGACAGGGGGACCGTCCTTTGGGCTACACCTTC. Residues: CASSQGQGDRPLGYTF.

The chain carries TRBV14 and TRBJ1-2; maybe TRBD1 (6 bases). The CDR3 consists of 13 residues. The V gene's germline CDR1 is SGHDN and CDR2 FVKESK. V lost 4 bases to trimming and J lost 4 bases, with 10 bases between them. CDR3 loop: CASSRDTPYGYTF. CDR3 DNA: TGTGCCAGCAGCCGGGACACCCCCTATGGCTACACCTTC. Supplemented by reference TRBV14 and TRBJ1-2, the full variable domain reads EAGVTQFPSHSVIEKGQTVTLRCDPISGHDNLYWYRRVMGKEIKFLLHFVKESKQDESGMPNNRFLAERTGGTYSTLKVQPAELEDSGVYFCASSRDTPYGYTFGSGTRLTVV.

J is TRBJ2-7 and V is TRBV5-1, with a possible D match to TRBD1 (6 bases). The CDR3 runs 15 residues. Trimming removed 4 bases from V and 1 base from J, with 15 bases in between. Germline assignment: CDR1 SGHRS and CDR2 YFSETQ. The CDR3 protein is CASSPGHGRSYEQYF. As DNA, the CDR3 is TGCGCCAGCAGCCCGGGACACGGAAGATCCTACGAGCAGTACTTC.

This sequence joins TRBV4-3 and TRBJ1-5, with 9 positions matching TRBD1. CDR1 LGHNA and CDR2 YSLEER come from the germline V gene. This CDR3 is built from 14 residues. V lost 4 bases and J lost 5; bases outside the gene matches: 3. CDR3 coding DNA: TGCGCCAGCAGCCGGGGACAGGGACATCAGCCCCAGCATTTT. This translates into CASSRGQGHQPQHF.

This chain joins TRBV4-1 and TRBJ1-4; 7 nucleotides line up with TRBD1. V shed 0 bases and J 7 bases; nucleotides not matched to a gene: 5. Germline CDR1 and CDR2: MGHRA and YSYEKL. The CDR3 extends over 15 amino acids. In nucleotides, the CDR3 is TGCGCCAGCAGCCAAGAAGGAACAGGGGCTGAAAAACTGTTTTTT. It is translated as CASSQEGTGAEKLFF.

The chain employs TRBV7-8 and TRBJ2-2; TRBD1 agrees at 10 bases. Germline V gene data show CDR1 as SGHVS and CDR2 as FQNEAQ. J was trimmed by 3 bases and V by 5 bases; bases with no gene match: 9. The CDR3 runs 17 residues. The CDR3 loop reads CASSPTPGQGYTGELFF. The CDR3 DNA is TGTGCCAGCAGCCCAACACCGGGACAGGGGTACACCGGGGAGCTGTTTTTT.

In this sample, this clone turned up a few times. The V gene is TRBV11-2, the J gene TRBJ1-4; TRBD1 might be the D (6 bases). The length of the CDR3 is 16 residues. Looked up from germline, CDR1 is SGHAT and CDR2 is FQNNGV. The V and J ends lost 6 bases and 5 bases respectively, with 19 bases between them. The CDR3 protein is CASSLTGQRGNEKLFF. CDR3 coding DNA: TGTGCCAGCAGTTTAACTGGACAGCGAGGGAATGAAAAACTGTTTTTT.

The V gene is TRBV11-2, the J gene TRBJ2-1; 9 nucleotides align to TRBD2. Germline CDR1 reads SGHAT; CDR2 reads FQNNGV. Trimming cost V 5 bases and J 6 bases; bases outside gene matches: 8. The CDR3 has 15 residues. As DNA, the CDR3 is TGTGCCAGCAGCCCTCCTAGCGGGGCCCTCAATGAGCAGTTCTTC. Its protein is CASSPPSGALNEQFF.

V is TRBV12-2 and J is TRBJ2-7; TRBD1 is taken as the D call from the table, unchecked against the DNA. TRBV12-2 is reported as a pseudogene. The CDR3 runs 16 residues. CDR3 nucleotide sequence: TGTGCAAGTCGCTTAGCGTGGAATCCACCCCAGGGGGAGCAGTACTTC. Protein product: CASRLAWNPPQGEQYF.

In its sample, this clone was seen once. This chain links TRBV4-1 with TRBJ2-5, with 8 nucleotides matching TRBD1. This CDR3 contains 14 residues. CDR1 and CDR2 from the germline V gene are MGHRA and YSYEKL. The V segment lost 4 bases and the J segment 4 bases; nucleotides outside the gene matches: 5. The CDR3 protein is CASSPDRGLETQYF. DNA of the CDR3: TGCGCCAGCAGCCCCGACAGGGGATTAGAGACCCAGTACTTC.

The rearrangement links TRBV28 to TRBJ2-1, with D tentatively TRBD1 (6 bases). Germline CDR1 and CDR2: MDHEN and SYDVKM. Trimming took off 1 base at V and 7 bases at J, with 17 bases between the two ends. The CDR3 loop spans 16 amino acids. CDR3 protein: CASSLLFGLGGNEQFF. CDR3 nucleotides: TGTGCCAGCAGTTTATTATTCGGTTTAGGGGGAAATGAGCAGTTCTTC.

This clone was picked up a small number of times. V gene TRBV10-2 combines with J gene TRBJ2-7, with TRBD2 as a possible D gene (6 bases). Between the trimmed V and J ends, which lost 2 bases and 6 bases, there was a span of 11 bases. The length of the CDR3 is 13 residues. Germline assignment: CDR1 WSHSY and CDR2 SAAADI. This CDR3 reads CASSELGGGEQYF. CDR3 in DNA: TGCGCCAGCAGTGAGCTCGGGGGAGGCGAGCAGTACTTC.

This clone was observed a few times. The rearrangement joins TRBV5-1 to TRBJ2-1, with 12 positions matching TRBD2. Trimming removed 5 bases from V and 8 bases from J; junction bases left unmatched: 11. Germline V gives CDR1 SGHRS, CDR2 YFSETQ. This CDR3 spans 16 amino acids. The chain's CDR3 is CASRGETSGRAHEQFF. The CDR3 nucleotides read TGCGCCAGCAGGGGGGAGACTAGCGGGAGAGCGCATGAGCAGTTCTTC.

CDR3 residues: CASTPGVRGENIQYF. CDR3 DNA: TGTGCCAGCACCCCAGGGGTGCGAGGCGAAAACATTCAGTACTTC. The chain joins TRBV9 to TRBJ2-4, with D perhaps TRBD1 (6 bases). The V gene's germline CDR1 is SGDLS and CDR2 YYNGEE. CDR3 length equals 15 residues. Trimming shortened V by 6 bases and J by 5 bases, and 18 bases separated the two germline ends.

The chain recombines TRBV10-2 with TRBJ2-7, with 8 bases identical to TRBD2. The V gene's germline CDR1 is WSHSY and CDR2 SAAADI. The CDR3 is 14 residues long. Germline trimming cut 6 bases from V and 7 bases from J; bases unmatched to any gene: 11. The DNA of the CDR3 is TGCGCCAGCAGGACAGGAGCGGGAGCGAGTGAGCAGTACTTC. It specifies CASRTGAGASEQYF.

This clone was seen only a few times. CDR3 sequence reads: CASSHTRNNEQFF. The CDR3 nucleotides read TGTGCCAGCAGCCACACTAGGAACAATGAGCAGTTCTTC. The J gene is TRBJ2-1, the V gene TRBV7-9, with a possible D match to TRBD2 (5 bases). Deletions cut 5 bases from V and 5 bases from J, with 10 bases between. CDR1 is SEHNR, CDR2 FQNEAQ, per germline (reference sequence). The CDR3 spans 13 residues.

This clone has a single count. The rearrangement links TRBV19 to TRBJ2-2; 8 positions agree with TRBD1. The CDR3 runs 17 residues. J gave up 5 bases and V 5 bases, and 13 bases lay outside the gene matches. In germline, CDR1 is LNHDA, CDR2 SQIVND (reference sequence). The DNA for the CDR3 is TGTGCCAGTAGTGGGTCGGGACAGGCGGGCAGAACCGGGGAGCTGTTTTTT. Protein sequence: CASSGSGQAGRTGELFF. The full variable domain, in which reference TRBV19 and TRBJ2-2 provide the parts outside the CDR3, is DGGITQSPKYLFRKEGQNVTLSCEQNLNHDAMYWYRQDPGQGLRLIYYSQIVNDFQKGDIAEGYSVSREKKESFPLTVTSAQKNPTAFYLCASSGSGQAGRTGELFFGEGSRLTVL.

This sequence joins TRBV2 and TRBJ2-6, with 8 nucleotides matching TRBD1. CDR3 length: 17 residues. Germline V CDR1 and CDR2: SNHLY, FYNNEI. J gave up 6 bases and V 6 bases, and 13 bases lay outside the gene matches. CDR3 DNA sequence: TGTGCCAGCAGGGGAGTTGGGCAGGGGGCAGAGGCCAACGTCCTGACTTTC. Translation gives CASRGVGQGAEANVLTF.

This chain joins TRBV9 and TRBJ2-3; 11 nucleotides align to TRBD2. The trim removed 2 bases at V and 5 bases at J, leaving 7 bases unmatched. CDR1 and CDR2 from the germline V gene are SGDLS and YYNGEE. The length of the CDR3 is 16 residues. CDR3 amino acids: CASSVGSLAGVDTQYF. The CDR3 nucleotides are TGTGCCAGCAGCGTGGGATCACTAGCGGGAGTAGATACGCAGTATTTT.

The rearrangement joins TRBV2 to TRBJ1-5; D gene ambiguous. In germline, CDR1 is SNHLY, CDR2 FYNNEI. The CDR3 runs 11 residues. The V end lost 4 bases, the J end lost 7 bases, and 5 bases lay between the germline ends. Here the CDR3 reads CASSVGQPQHF. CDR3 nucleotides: TGTGCCAGCAGTGTGGGCCAGCCCCAGCATTTT.

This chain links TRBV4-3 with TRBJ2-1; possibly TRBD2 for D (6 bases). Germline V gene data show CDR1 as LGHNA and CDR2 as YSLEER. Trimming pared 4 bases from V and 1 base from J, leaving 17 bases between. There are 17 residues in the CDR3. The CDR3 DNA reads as TGCGCCAGCAGCCTGGAGGGTCACGCAGGATCCTACAATGAGCAGTTCTTC. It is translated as CASSLEGHAGSYNEQFF.